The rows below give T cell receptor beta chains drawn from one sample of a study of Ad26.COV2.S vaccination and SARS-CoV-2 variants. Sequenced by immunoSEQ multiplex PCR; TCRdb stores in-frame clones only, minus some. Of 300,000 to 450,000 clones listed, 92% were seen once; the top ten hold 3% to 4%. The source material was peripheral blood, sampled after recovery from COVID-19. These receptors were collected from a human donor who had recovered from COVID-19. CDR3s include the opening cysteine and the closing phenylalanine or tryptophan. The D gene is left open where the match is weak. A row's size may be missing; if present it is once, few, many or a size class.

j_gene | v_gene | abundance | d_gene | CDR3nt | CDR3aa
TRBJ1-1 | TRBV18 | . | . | TGTGCCAGCTCACCGTCGTCCCTCGCGGGGCCGATGAACACTGAAGCTTTCTTT | CASSPSSLAGPMNTEAFF
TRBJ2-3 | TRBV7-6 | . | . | TGTGCCAGCAGCTCGCCGGGACGGATAAGGAGCACAGATACGCAGTATTTT | CASSSPGRIRSTDTQYF
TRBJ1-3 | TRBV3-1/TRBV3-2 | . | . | TGTGCCAGCAGCCAAGCCGGCGGAAACACCATATATTTT | CASSQAGGNTIYF
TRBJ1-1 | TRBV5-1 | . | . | TGCGCCAGCAGCTTGAACTCGGGTTCAGACACTGAAGCTTTCTTT | CASSLNSGSDTEAFF
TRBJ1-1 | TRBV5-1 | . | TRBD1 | TGCGCCAGCAGCCCCCGGACAGGGGGACTGTTGCTGACTGAAGCTTTCTTT | CASSPRTGGLLLTEAFF
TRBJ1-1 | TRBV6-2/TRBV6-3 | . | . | TGTGCCAGCAGTTATGCGGGGACCTTTGAAGCTTTCTTT | CASSYAGTFEAFF
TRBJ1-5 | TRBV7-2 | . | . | TGTGCCAGCAGCTACGGGACGGTAGCAAATCAGCCCCAGCATTTT | CASSYGTVANQPQHF
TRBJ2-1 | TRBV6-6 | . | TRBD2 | TGTGCCAGCAGTCCCGGGACTAGTACCCCCCACCACAATGAGCAGTTCTTC | CASSPGTSTPHHNEQFF
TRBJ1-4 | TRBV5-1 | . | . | TGCGCCAGCAGCTTGGAGTACAGGCGTAATGAAAAACTGTTTTTT | CASSLEYRRNEKLFF
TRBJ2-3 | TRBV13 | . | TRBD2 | TGTGCCAGCAGCCTCGGGGGGGCGGGGGGGCGCGAGCAGTATTTT | CASSLGGAGGREQYF
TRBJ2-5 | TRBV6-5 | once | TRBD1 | TGTGCCAGCAGTTTCGGGACAGAAGAGACCCAGTACTTC | CASSFGTEETQYF
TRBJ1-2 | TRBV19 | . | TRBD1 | TGTGCCAGTAGTATGGACAGGCCATACAATGGAACCTACACCTTC | CASSMDRPYNGTYTF
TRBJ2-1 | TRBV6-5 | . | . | TGTGCCAGCAGTTCCCATAACAATGAGCAGTTCTTC | CASSSHNNEQFF
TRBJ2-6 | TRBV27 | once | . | TGTGCCAGCAGTTTAACCGCTGGGGCCAACGTCCTGACTTTC | CASSLTAGANVLTF
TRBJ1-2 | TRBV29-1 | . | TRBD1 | TGCAGCGCCTTGGGGACAGGGGGCATCGTCTATGGCTACACCTTC | CSALGTGGIVYGYTF
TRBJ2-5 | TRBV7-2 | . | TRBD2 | TGTGCCAGCAGCTTAGCGAGGACTAGCGGCGGAGAGACCCAGTACTTC | CASSLARTSGGETQYF
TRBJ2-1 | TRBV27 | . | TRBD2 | TGTGCCACCCTTAGCGGGAAACAATACAATGAGCAGTTCTTC | CATLSGKQYNEQFF
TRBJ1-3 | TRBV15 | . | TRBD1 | TGTGCCACCAGCACGATCGTGGACAGGGCTGGAAACACCATATATTTT | CATSTIVDRAGNTIYF
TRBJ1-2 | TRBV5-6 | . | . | TGTGCCAGCAGCTTGGAGGGCTGGGGAGGCTACACCTTC | CASSLEGWGGYTF
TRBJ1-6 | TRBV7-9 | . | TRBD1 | TGTGCCAGCAGTTGGACAGGGCACAATTCACCCCTCCACTTT | CASSWTGHNSPLHF
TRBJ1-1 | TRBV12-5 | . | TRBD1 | TGTGCTAGTGGGCCAGTAGGGGGCGCGGGAACTGAAGCTTTCTTT | CASGPVGGAGTEAFF
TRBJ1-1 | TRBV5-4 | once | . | TGTGCCAGCAGCCAGACAGCTAACACTGAAGCTTTCTTT | CASSQTANTEAFF
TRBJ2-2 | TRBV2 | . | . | TGTGCCAGCAGTTTGACAGAGAACACCGGGGAGCTGTTTTTT | CASSLTENTGELFF
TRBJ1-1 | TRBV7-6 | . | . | TGTGCCAGCAGCTCAGATGACAGGCGCGGAGCTTTCTTT | CASSSDDRRGAFF
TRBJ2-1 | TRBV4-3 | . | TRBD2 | TGCGCCAGCAGCCAAGAAGTTACTAGCGGGGTATCCTACAATGAGCAGTTCTTC | CASSQEVTSGVSYNEQFF
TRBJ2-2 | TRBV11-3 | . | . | TGTGCCAGCAGTACGGCGGGGATCACCGGGGAGCTGTTTTTT | CASSTAGITGELFF
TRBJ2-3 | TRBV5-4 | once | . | TGTGCCAGCAGCTTAGGAGGTGGGGCAGGCAGCACAGATACGCAGTATTTT | CASSLGGGAGSTDTQYF
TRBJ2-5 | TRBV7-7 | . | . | TGTGCCAGCAGCTTAGTATTCTCTGGTCAAGAGACCCAGTACTTC | CASSLVFSGQETQYF
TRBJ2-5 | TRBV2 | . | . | TGTGCCAGCAGTGAAGGTCAAGAGACCCAGTACTTC | CASSEGQETQYF
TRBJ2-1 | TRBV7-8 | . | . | TGTGCCAGCAGCTTACTAGGCGAGCGGGCGGCCAATGAGCAGTTCTTC | CASSLLGERAANEQFF
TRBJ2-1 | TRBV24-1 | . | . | TGTGCCACCAGTGCGGTGGGAGAGATAAACAATGAGCAGTTCTTC | CATSAVGEINNEQFF
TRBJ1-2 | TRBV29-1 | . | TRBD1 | TGCAGCGTCACCGGGACAGGGGAATACTATGGCTACACCTTC | CSVTGTGEYYGYTF
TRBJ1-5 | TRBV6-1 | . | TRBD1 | TGTGCCAGCAGGGCCGGGACAGGGTCTCAGCCCCAGCATTTT | CASRAGTGSQPQHF
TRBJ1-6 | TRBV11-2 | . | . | TGTGCCAGCAGCCCACGTCGGGGGGGACAAGAGGATTCACCCCTCCACTTT | CASSPRRGGQEDSPLHF
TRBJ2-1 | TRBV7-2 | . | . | TGTGCCAGCAGCTCAACTTACCGGTCGGACCGAACCTCCTACAATGAGCAGTTCTTC | CASSSTYRSDRTSYNEQFF
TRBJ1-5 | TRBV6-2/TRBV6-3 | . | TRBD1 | TGTGCCAGCAGTTACCCAGACAGGGTTTGGCAGCCCCAGCATTTT | CASSYPDRVWQPQHF
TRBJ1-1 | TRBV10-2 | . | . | TGCGCCAGCCGGGACGGATGGGAGTCTTTCTTT | CASRDGWESFF
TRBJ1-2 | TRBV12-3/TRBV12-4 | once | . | TGTGCCAGCAGAACAGGGAAACGTGGCTACACCTTC | CASRTGKRGYTF
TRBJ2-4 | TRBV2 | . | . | TGTGCCAGCAGGACTAGGGGGGTCAAAAACATTCAGTACTTC | CASRTRGVKNIQYF
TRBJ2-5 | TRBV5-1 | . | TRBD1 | TGCGCCAGCAGCGCTCCGACTACAGGGGGCCGAGAGACCCAGTACTTC | CASSAPTTGGRETQYF
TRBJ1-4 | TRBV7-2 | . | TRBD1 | TGTGCCAGCAGCCAGAGACAGGGATCCGAAAAACTGTTTTTT | CASSQRQGSEKLFF
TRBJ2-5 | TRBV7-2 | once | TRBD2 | TGTGCCAGCAGCACCGCCGGGGGGGGGCGGGAGACCCAGTACTTC | CASSTAGGGRETQYF
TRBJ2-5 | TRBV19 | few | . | TGTGCCAGTAGTACTGGGAGCGGTCCGGCAGAGACCCAGTACTTC | CASSTGSGPAETQYF
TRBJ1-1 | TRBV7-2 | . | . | TGTGCCAGCAGAAAAGCAGGGCTAGTCGGAGCTTTCTTT | CASRKAGLVGAFF
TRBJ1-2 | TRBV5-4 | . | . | TGTGCCAGCAGCGCGATTAAGGACTATGGCTACACCTTC | CASSAIKDYGYTF
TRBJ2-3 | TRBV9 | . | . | TGTGCCAGCAGCGCCCTAGGGGATACGCAGTATTTT | CASSALGDTQYF
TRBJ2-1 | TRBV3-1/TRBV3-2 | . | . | TGTGCCAGCAGCCAAGATCCCGGGGCAGTTAGGAATGAGCAGTTCTTC | CASSQDPGAVRNEQFF
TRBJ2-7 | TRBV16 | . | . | TGTGCCAGCAGCCAGGACACCACCTACGAGCAGTACTTC | CASSQDTTYEQYF
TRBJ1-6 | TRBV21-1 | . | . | TGTGCCAACCTCACGGGCCTCCAGGGAGGTAATTCACCCCTCCACTTT | CANLTGLQGGNSPLHF
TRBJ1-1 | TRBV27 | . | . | TGTGCCAGCAGTTTACAGAACACTGAAGCTTTCTTT | CASSLQNTEAFF
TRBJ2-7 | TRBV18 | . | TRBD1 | TGTGCCAGCTCACCCTCCGGGACAGTATTCTACGAGCAGTACTTC | CASSPSGTVFYEQYF